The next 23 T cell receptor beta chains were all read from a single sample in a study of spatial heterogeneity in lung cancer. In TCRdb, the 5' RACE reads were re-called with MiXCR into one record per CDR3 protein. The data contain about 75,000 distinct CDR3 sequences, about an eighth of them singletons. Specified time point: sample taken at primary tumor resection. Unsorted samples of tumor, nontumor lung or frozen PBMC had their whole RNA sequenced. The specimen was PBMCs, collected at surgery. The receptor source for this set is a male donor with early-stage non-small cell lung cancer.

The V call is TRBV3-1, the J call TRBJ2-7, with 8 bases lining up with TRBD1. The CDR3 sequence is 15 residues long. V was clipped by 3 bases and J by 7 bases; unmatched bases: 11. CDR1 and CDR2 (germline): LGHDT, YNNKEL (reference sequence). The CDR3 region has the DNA TGTGCCAGCAGCCAGACGCCAGGGGGCCTTTCTGAGCAGTACTTC. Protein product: CASSQTPGGLSEQYF.

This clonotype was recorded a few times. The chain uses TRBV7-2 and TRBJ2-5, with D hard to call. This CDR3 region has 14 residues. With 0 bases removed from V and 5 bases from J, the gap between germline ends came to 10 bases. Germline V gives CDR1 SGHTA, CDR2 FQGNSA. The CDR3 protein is CASSLALTQETQYF. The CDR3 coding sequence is TGTGCCAGCAGCTTAGCACTAACCCAGGAGACCCAGTACTTC. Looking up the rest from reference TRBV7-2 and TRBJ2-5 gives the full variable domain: GAGVSQSPSNKVTEKGKDVELRCDPISGHTALYWYRQSLGQGLEFLIYFQGNSAPDKSGLPSDRFSAERTGGSVSTLTIQRTQQEDSAVYLCASSLALTQETQYFGPGTRLLVL.

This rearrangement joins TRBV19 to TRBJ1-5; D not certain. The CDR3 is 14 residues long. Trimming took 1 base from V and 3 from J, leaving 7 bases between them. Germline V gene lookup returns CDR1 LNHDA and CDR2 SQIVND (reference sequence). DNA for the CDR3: TGTGCCAGTAGTATAGTAGTAGTCAATCAGCCCCAGCATTTT. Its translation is CASSIVVVNQPQHF. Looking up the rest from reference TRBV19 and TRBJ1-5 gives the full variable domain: DGGITQSPKYLFRKEGQNVTLSCEQNLNHDAMYWYRQDPGQGLRLIYYSQIVNDFQKGDIAEGYSVSREKKESFPLTVTSAQKNPTAFYLCASSIVVVNQPQHFGDGTRLSIL.

CDR3 residues: CASSFPRYEQYF. CDR3 nucleotide sequence: TGTGCCAGCAGTTTCCCCAGATACGAGCAGTACTTC. The genes are TRBV28 and TRBJ2-7; D call uncertain. CDR1 is MDHEN and CDR2 is SYDVKM in the germline V gene. The germline V and J ends were trimmed by 3 bases and 4 bases, with 7 bases remaining between them. This CDR3 has 12 residues.

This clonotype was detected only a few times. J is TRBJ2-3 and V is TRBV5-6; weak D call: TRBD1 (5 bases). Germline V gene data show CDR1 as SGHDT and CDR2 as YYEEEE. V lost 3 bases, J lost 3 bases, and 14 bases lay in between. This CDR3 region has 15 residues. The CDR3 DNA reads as TGTGCCAGCAGCTCCAGGGCTCTGGGGACAGATACGCAGTATTTT. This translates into CASSSRALGTDTQYF.

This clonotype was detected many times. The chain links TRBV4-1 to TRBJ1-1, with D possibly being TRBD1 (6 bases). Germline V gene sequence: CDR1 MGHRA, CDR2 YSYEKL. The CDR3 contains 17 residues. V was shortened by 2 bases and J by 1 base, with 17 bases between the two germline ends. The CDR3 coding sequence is TGCGCCAGCAGCCAACCGACAGGCCTCCTTGGGAACACTGAAGCTTTCTTT. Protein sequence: CASSQPTGLLGNTEAFF.

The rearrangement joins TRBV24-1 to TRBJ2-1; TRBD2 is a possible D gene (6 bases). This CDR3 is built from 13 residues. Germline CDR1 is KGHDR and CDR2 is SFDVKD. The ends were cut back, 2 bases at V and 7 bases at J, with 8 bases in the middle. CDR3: CATSDSAGNEQFF. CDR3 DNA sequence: TGTGCCACCAGTGATTCGGCGGGAAATGAGCAGTTCTTC.

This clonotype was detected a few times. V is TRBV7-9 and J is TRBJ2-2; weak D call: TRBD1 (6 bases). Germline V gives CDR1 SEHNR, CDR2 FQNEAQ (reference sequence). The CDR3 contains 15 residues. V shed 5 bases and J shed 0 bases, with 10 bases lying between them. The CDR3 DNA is TGTGCCAGCAGCCCCGGGACAACGAACACCGGGGAGCTGTTTTTT. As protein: CASSPGTTNTGELFF.

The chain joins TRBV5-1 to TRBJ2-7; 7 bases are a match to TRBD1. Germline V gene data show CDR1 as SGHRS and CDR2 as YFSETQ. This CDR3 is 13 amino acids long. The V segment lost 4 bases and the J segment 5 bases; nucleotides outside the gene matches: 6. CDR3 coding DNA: TGCGCCAGCAGCGACGACAGGGTGGACGAGCAGTACTTC. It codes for CASSDDRVDEQYF.

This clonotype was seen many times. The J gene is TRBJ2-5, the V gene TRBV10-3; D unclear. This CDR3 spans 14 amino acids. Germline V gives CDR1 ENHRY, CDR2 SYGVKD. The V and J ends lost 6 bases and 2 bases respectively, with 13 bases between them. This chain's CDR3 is CAISPRGEQETQYF. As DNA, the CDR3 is TGTGCCATCAGCCCTCGTGGGGAACAAGAGACCCAGTACTTC.

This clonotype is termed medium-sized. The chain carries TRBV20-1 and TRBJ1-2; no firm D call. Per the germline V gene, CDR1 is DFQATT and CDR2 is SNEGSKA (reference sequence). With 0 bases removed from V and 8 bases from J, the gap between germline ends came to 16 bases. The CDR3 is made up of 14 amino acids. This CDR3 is CSARDRSMSGGYTF. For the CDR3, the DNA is TGCAGTGCTAGAGATAGGTCCATGTCCGGGGGCTACACCTTC.

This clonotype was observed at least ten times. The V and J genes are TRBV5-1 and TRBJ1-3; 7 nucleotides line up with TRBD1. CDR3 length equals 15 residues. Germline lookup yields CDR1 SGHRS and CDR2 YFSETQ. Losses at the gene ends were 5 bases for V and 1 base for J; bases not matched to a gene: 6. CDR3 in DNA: TGCGCCAGCAGGGGGACAGTCGAATCTGGAAACACCATATATTTT. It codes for CASRGTVESGNTIYF.

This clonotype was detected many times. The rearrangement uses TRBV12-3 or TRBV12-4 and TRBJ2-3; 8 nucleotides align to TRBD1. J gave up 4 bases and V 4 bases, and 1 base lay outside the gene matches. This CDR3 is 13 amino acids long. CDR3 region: CASSSTGADTQYF. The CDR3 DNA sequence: TGTGCCAGCAGTTCGACAGGGGCAGATACGCAGTATTTT.

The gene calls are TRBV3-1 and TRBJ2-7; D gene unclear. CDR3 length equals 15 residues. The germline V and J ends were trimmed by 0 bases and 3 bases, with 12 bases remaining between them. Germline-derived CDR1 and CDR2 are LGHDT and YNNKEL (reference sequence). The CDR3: CASSQEHGSYYEQYF. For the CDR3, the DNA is TGTGCCAGCAGCCAAGAGCACGGAAGCTACTACGAGCAGTACTTC.

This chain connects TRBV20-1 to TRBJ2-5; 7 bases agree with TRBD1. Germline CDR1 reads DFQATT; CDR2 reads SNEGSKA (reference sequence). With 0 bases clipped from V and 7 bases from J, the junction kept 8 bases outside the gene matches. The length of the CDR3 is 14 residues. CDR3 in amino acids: CSARDLGQALTQYF. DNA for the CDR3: TGCAGTGCTAGAGATCTAGGACAGGCTTTGACCCAGTACTTC.

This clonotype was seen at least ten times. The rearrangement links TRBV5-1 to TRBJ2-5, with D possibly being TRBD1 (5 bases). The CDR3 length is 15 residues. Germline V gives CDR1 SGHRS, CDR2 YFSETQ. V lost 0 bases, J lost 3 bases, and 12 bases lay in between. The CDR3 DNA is TGCGCCAGCAGCTTGGAATGGCTCAGGGAAGAGACCCAGTACTTC. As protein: CASSLEWLREETQYF.

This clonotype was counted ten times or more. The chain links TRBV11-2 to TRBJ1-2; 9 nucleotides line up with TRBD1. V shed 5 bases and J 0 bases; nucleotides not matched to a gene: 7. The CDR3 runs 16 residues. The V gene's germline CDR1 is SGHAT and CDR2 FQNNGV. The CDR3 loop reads CASSPGQGLANYGYTF. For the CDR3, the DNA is TGTGCCAGCAGCCCGGGACAGGGCCTTGCTAACTATGGCTACACCTTC. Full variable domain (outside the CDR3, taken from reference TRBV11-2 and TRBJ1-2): EAGVAQSPRYKIIEKRQSVAFWCNPISGHATLYWYQQILGQGPKLLIQFQNNGVVDDSQLPKDRFSAERLKGVDSTLKIQPAKLEDSAVYLCASSPGQGLANYGYTFGSGTRLTVV.

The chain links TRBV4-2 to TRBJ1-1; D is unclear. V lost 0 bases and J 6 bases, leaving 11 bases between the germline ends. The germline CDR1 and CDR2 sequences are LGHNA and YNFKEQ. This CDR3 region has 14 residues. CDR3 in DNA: TGTGCCAGCAGCCAAGATCCGGAAGGGCCTGAAGCTTTCTTT. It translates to CASSQDPEGPEAFF.

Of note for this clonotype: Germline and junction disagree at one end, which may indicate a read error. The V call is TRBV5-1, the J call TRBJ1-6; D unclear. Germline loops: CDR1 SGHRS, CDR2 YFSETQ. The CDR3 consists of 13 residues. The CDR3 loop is CASRLEVNSPLHF. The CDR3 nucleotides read TGCGCCAGCAGGTTGGAAGTTAATTCACCCCTCCACTTT.

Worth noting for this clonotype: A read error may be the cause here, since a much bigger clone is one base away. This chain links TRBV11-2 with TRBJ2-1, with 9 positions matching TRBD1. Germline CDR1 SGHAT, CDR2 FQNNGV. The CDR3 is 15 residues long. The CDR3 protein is CASSGGQGVFNEHFF. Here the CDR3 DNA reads TGTGCCAGCAGCGGGGGACAGGGAGTTTTCAATGAGCACTTCTTC.

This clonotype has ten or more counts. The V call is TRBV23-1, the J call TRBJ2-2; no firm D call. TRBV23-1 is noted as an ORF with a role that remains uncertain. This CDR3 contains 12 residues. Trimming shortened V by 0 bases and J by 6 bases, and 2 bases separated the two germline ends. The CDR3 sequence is CASSQSAGELFF. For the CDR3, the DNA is TGCGCCAGCAGTCAATCTGCCGGGGAGCTGTTTTTT.

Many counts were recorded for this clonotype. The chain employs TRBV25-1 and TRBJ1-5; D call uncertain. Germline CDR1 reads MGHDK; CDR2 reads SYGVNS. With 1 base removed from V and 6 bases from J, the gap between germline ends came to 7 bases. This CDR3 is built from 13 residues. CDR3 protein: CASSEFAGQPQHF. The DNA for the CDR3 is TGTGCCAGCAGTGAATTTGCAGGTCAGCCCCAGCATTTT.

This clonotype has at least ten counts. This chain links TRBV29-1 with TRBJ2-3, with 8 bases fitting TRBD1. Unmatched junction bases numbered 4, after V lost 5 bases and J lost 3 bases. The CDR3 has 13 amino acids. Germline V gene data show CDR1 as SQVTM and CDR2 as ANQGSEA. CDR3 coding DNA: TGCAGCGTTAGACAGGGGAGGACAGATACGCAGTATTTT. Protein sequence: CSVRQGRTDTQYF.